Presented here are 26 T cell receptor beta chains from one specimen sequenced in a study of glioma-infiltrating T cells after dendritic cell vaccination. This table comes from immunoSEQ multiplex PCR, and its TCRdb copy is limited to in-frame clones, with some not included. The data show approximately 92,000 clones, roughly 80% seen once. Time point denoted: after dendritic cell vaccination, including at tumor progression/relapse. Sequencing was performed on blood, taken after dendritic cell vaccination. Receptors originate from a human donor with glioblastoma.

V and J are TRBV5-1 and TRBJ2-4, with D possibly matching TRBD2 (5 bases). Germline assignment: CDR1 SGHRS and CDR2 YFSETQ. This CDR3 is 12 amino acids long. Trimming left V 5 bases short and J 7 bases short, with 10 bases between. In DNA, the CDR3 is TGCGCCAGCAGATCCGAGGGTAACATTCAGTACTTC. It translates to CASRSEGNIQYF.

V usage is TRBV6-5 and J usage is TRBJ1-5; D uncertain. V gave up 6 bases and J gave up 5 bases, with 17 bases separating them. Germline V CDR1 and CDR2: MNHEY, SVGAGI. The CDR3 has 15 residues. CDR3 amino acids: CASSPSPGRDQPQHF. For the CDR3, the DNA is TGTGCCAGCAGCCCCTCTCCGGGGAGGGATCAGCCCCAGCATTTT.

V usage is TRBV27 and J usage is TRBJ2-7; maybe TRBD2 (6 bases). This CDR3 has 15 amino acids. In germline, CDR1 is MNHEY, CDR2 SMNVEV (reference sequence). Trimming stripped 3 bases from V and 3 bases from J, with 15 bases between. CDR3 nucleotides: TGTGCCAGCAGTTTTTACGGGACTGACGACTACGAGCAGTACTTC. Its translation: CASSFYGTDDYEQYF.

The DNA of the CDR3 is TGTGCCAGCAGTTTACAGGGGGCACCGAGCACTGAAGCTTTCTTT. It codes for CASSLQGAPSTEAFF. This chain connects TRBV6-1 to TRBJ1-1; 9 nucleotides match TRBD1. CDR3 length: 15 amino acids. The V segment lost 5 bases and the J segment 4 bases; nucleotides outside the gene matches: 8. CDR1 is MNHNS, CDR2 SASEGT, per germline.

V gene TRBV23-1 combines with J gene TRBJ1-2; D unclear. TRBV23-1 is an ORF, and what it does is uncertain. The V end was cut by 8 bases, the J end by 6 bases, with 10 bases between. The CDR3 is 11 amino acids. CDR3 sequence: CASLDGDGYTF. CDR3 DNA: TGCGCCAGCCTGGACGGGGATGGCTACACCTTC.

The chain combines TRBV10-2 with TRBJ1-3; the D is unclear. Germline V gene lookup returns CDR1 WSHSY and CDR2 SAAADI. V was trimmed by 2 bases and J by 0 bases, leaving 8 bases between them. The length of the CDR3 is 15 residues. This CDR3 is CASSEGSSSGNTIYF. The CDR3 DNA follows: TGCGCCAGCAGTGAGGGGAGTAGCTCTGGAAACACCATATATTTT.

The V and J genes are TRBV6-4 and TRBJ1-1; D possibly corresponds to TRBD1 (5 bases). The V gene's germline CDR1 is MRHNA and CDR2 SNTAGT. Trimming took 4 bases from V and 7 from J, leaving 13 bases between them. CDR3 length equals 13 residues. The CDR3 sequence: CASSVQWGGEAFF. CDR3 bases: TGTGCCAGCAGTGTCCAATGGGGGGGTGAAGCTTTCTTT.

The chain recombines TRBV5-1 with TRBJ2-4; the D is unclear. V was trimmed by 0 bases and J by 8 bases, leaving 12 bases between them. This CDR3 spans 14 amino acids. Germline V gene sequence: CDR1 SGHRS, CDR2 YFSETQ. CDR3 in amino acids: CASSLVGSSHIQYF. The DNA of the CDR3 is TGCGCCAGCAGCTTGGTGGGCTCCTCACACATTCAGTACTTC.

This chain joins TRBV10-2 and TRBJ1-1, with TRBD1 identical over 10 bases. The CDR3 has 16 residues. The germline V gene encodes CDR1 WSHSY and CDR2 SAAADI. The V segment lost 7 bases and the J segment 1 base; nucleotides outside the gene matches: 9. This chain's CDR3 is CASNIRTGGRNTEAFF. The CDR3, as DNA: TGCGCCAGCAATATAAGGACAGGGGGTCGGAACACTGAAGCTTTCTTT.

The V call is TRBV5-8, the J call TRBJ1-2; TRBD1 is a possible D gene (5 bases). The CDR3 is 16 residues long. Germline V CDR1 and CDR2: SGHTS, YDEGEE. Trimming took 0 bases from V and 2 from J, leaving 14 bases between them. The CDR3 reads CASSLARDLINYGYTF. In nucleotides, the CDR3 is TGTGCCAGCAGCTTGGCTAGGGACTTAATCAACTATGGCTACACCTTC.

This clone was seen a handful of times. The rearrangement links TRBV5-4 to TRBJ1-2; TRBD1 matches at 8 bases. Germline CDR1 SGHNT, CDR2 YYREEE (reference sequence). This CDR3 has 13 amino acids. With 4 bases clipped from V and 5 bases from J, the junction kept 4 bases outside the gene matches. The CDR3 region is CASSQGAQYGYTF. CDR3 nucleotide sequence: TGTGCCAGCAGCCAGGGGGCGCAATATGGCTACACCTTC.

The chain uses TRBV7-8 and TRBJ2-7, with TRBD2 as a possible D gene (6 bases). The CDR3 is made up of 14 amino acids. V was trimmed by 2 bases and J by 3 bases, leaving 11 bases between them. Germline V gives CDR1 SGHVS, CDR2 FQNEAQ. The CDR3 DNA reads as TGTGCCAGCAGCTTAAGGGCGGGGATCTACGAGCAGTACTTC. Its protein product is CASSLRAGIYEQYF.

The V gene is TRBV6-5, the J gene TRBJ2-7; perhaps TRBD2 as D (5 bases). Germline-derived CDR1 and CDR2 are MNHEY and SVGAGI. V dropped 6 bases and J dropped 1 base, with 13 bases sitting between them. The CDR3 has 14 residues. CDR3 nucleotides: TGTGCCAGCAGCGAACAGAGAGGGTCCTACGAGCAGTACTTC. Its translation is CASSEQRGSYEQYF.

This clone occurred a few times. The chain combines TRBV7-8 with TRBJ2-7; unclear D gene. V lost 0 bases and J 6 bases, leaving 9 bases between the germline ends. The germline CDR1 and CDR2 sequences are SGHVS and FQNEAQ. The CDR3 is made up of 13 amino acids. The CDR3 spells CASSLANSGEQYF. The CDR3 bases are TGTGCCAGCAGCTTAGCAAACAGTGGCGAGCAGTACTTC.

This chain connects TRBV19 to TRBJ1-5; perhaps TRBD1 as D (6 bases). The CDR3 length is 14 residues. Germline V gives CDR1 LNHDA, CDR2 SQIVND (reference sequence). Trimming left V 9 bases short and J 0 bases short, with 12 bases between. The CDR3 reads CASTTGNSNQPQHF. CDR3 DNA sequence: TGTGCCAGCACTACAGGGAATAGCAATCAGCCCCAGCATTTT.

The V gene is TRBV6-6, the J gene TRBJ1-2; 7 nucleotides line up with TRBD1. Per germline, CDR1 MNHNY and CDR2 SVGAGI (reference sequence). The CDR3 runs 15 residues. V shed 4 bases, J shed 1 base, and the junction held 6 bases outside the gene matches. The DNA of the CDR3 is TGTGCCAGCAGTTTAGGGGGCCGCTTTAACTATGGCTACACCTTC. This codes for CASSLGGRFNYGYTF.

CDR3 in amino acids: CASSLKVEVLGHQAQPQHF. In nucleotides, the CDR3 is TGCGCCAGCAGTCTCAAGGTGGAGGTTTTGGGACATCAGGCTCAGCCCCAGCATTTT. This chain uses TRBV23-1 with TRBJ1-5; D perhaps matches TRBD1 (6 bases). TRBV23-1 counts as an open reading frame of uncertain function. The length of the CDR3 is 19 residues. The V gene lost 4 bases and the J gene lost 6 bases, with 28 bases spanning the gap.

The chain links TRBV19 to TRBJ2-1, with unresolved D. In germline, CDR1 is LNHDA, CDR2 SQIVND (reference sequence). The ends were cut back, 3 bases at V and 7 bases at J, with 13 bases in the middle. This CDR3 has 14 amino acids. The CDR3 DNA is TGTGCCAGTAGTATTGCGGCGAGATATAATGAGCAGTTCTTC. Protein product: CASSIAARYNEQFF.

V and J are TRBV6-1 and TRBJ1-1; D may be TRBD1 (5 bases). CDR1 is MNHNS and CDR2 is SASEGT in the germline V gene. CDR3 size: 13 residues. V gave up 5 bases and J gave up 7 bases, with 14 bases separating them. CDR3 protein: CASSTREGVEAFF. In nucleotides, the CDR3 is TGTGCCAGCAGTACAAGGGAAGGGGTTGAAGCTTTCTTT.

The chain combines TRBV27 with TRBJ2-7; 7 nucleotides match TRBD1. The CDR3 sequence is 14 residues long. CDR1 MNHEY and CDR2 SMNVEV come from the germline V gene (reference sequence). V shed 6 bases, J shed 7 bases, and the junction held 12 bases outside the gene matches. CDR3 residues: CASRTGVGLGEQYF. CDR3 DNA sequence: TGTGCCAGCAGAACAGGGGTGGGGCTAGGGGAGCAGTACTTC.

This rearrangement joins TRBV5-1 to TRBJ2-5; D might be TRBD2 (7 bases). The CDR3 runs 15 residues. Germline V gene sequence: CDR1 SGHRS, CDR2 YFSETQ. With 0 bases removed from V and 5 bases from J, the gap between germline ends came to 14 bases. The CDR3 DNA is TGCGCCAGCAGCTTGGAGGCGGGGGCTAGGGAGACCCAGTACTTC. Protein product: CASSLEAGARETQYF.

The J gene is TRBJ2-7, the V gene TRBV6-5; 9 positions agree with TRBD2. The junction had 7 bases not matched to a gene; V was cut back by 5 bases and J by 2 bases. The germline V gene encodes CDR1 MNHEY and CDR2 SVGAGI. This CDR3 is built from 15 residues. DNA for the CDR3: TGTGCCAGCAGTCCGGGGCGGGGGGGCCCCTACGAGCAGTACTTC. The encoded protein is CASSPGRGGPYEQYF.

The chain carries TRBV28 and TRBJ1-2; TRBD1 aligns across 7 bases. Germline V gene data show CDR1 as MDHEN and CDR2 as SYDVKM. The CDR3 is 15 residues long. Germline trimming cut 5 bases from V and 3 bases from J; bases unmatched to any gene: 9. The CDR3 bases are TGTGCCAGCAGTAGAATGACAGGGTTTGACTATGGCTACACCTTC. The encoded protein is CASSRMTGFDYGYTF.

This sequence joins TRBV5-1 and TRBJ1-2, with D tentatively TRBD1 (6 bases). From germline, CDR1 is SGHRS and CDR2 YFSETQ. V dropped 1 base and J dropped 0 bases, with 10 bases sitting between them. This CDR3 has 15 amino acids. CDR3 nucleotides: TGCGCCAGCAGCTTGTTAGGACAGTCTAACTATGGCTACACCTTC. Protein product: CASSLLGQSNYGYTF.

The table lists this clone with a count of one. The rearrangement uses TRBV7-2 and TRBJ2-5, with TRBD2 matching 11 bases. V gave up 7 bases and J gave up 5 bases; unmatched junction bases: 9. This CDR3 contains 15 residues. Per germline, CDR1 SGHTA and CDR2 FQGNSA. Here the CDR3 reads CASTRASGGRETQYF. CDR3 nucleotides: TGTGCCAGCACGAGGGCTAGCGGGGGGCGGGAGACCCAGTACTTC.

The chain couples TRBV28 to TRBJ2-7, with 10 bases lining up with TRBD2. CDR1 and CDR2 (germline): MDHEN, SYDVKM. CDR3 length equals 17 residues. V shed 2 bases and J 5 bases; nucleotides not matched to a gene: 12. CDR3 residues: CASSLIVSSGSLNEQYF. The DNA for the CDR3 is TGTGCCAGCAGTTTAATTGTTTCTAGCGGGAGTCTCAACGAGCAGTACTTC.